A selection of T cell receptor beta chains follows, all from one sample in a study of blood T cell repertoires in COVID-19. This table comes from immunoSEQ multiplex PCR, and its TCRdb copy is limited to in-frame clones, with some not included. There are approximately 170,000 clones in the sample; around 85% occur only once, and around 1.2% lies in the top ten. The source material was peripheral blood. The receptors were sampled from a man in his sixties who had recovered from COVID-19. Both conserved end residues are part of each CDR3. A D gene is named only where the DNA matches it firmly. Part of the rows lack a size; the others show once, few, many or a class for expanded clones.

len: 19
v_gene: TRBV9
abundance: -
d_gene: TRBD2
j_gene: TRBJ2-1
CDR3aa: CASSAWGGAGSYPYNEQFF
CDR3nt: TGTGCCAGCAGCGCGTGGGGAGGGGCTGGTAGTTACCCCTACAATGAGCAGTTCTTC

len: 12
v_gene: TRBV13
abundance: -
d_gene: -
j_gene: TRBJ1-5
CDR3aa: CASSLTGQPQHF
CDR3nt: TGTGCCAGCAGCCTTACGGGTCAGCCCCAGCATTTT

len: 13
v_gene: TRBV9
abundance: few
d_gene: -
j_gene: TRBJ1-1
CDR3aa: CASSVRGDTEAFF
CDR3nt: TGTGCCAGCAGCGTACGGGGAGATACTGAAGCTTTCTTT

len: 17
v_gene: TRBV7-3
abundance: few
d_gene: TRBD1
j_gene: TRBJ2-2
CDR3aa: CASSLVSTGYDTGELFF
CDR3nt: TGTGCCAGCAGCTTGGTCTCGACAGGGTACGACACCGGGGAGCTGTTTTTT

len: 16
v_gene: TRBV7-6
abundance: -
d_gene: TRBD1
j_gene: TRBJ1-6
CDR3aa: CASSLEGAGRYSPLHF
CDR3nt: TGTGCCAGCAGCTTAGAGGGGGCCGGCAGATATTCACCCCTCCACTTT

len: 16
v_gene: TRBV4-2
abundance: -
d_gene: TRBD1
j_gene: TRBJ2-4
CDR3aa: CASSQENGQGGNIQYF
CDR3nt: TGTGCCAGCAGCCAAGAGAACGGACAGGGGGGAAACATTCAGTACTTC

len: 16
v_gene: TRBV24-1
abundance: -
d_gene: -
j_gene: TRBJ2-5
CDR3aa: CATSEGGGLFQETQYF
CDR3nt: TGTGCCACCAGTGAGGGCGGAGGGCTTTTCCAAGAGACCCAGTACTTC

len: 15
v_gene: TRBV2
abundance: once
d_gene: TRBD1
j_gene: TRBJ2-3
CDR3aa: CASSTRQGGTDTQYF
CDR3nt: TGTGCCAGCAGTACTCGACAGGGTGGGACAGATACGCAGTATTTT

len: 15
v_gene: TRBV5-5
abundance: -
d_gene: -
j_gene: TRBJ1-1
CDR3aa: CASSTTYVGPIEAFF
CDR3nt: TGTGCCAGCAGCACCACATATGTTGGCCCAATCGAAGCTTTCTTT

len: 15
v_gene: TRBV5-4
abundance: -
d_gene: TRBD1
j_gene: TRBJ2-1
CDR3aa: CASSGGTGGYNEQFF
CDR3nt: TGTGCCAGCAGCGGCGGGACAGGGGGCTACAATGAGCAGTTCTTC

len: 15
v_gene: TRBV5-1
abundance: -
d_gene: TRBD1
j_gene: TRBJ1-5
CDR3aa: CASSLDRGGGQPQHF
CDR3nt: TGCGCCAGCAGCCTCGACAGGGGTGGTGGTCAGCCCCAGCATTTT

len: 17
v_gene: TRBV5-6
abundance: -
d_gene: TRBD1
j_gene: TRBJ1-4
CDR3aa: CASSRSGGFITNEKLFF
CDR3nt: TGTGCCAGCAGTCGCTCAGGGGGTTTTATAACTAATGAAAAACTGTTTTTT

len: 13
v_gene: TRBV3-1/TRBV3-2
abundance: -
d_gene: -
j_gene: TRBJ1-2
CDR3aa: CASSQSPEGGYTF
CDR3nt: TGTGCCAGCAGTCAAAGCCCGGAGGGTGGCTACACCTTC

len: 14
v_gene: TRBV27
abundance: -
d_gene: TRBD2
j_gene: TRBJ2-1
CDR3aa: CASRPAGVYNEQFF
CDR3nt: TGTGCCAGCAGGCCAGCGGGGGTCTACAATGAGCAGTTCTTC

len: 14
v_gene: TRBV4-1
abundance: -
d_gene: -
j_gene: TRBJ1-1
CDR3aa: CASSQGARDTEAFF
CDR3nt: TGCGCCAGCAGCCAAGGGGCGCGGGACACTGAAGCTTTCTTT

len: 15
v_gene: TRBV3-1/TRBV3-2
abundance: -
d_gene: TRBD2
j_gene: TRBJ2-7
CDR3aa: CASSPSGLDYYEQYF
CDR3nt: TGTGCCAGCAGCCCCTCGGGACTAGATTATTACGAGCAGTACTTC

len: 12
v_gene: TRBV20-1
abundance: -
d_gene: -
j_gene: TRBJ1-1
CDR3aa: CSASQRVTEAFF
CDR3nt: TGCAGTGCTAGTCAGAGGGTCACTGAAGCTTTCTTT

len: 12
v_gene: TRBV11-2
abundance: -
d_gene: -
j_gene: TRBJ1-2
CDR3aa: CASSQGLYGYTF
CDR3nt: TGTGCCAGCAGCCAGGGCCTTTATGGCTACACCTTC

len: 16
v_gene: TRBV30
abundance: -
d_gene: -
j_gene: TRBJ1-5
CDR3aa: CAWSGLQGYSNQPQHF
CDR3nt: TGTGCCTGGAGTGGATTACAGGGATATAGCAATCAGCCCCAGCATTTT

len: 15
v_gene: TRBV27
abundance: -
d_gene: TRBD1
j_gene: TRBJ1-2
CDR3aa: CASRAGTGVNYGYTF
CDR3nt: TGTGCCAGCAGGGCAGGGACAGGGGTTAACTATGGCTACACCTTC

len: 13
v_gene: TRBV30
abundance: -
d_gene: TRBD1
j_gene: TRBJ2-7
CDR3aa: CAWSVGGTYEQYF
CDR3nt: TGTGCCTGGAGTGTAGGGGGCACGTACGAGCAGTACTTC

len: 16
v_gene: TRBV2
abundance: -
d_gene: TRBD1
j_gene: TRBJ1-5
CDR3aa: CASSEGDSYSNQPQHF
CDR3nt: TGTGCCAGCAGTGAGGGGGACAGTTATAGCAATCAGCCCCAGCATTTT

len: 15
v_gene: TRBV23-1
abundance: -
d_gene: TRBD2
j_gene: TRBJ2-3
CDR3aa: CASLSRGLDTDTQYF
CDR3nt: TGCGCCAGCCTCTCGAGGGGACTAGACACAGATACGCAGTATTTT

len: 14
v_gene: TRBV3-1/TRBV3-2
abundance: -
d_gene: -
j_gene: TRBJ2-5
CDR3aa: CASSREAYQETQYF
CDR3nt: TGTGCCAGCAGCCGAGAAGCATACCAAGAGACCCAGTACTTC

len: 12
v_gene: TRBV4-1
abundance: -
d_gene: -
j_gene: TRBJ2-5
CDR3aa: CASSQDSGTQYF
CDR3nt: TGCGCCAGCAGCCAAGACTCGGGGACCCAGTACTTC

len: 15
v_gene: TRBV7-2
abundance: few
d_gene: -
j_gene: TRBJ1-1
CDR3aa: CASSKAQVLNTEAFF
CDR3nt: TGTGCCAGCAGCAAAGCCCAGGTGCTGAACACTGAAGCTTTCTTT

len: 16
v_gene: TRBV9
abundance: once
d_gene: -
j_gene: TRBJ2-3
CDR3aa: CASSPGVGLGENTQYF
CDR3nt: TGTGCCAGCAGCCCAGGGGTGGGGCTGGGTGAAAATACGCAGTATTTT

len: 16
v_gene: TRBV19
abundance: -
d_gene: TRBD1
j_gene: TRBJ2-5
CDR3aa: CASRAGVTGGIETQYF
CDR3nt: TGTGCCAGTAGGGCCGGGGTGACAGGGGGGATAGAGACCCAGTACTTC

len: 14
v_gene: TRBV2
abundance: -
d_gene: -
j_gene: TRBJ1-5
CDR3aa: CASSLGGSRQPQHF
CDR3nt: TGTGCCAGCAGTCTGGGGGGGTCACGACAGCCCCAGCATTTT

len: 16
v_gene: TRBV7-2
abundance: once
d_gene: TRBD2
j_gene: TRBJ2-3
CDR3aa: CASSLASGGNPDTQYF
CDR3nt: TGTGCCAGCAGCTTAGCTAGCGGGGGGAACCCAGATACGCAGTATTTT

len: 14
v_gene: TRBV2
abundance: -
d_gene: TRBD1
j_gene: TRBJ1-2
CDR3aa: CASSGTGSNYGYTF
CDR3nt: TGTGCCAGCAGCGGGACAGGGAGTAACTATGGCTACACCTTC

len: 17
v_gene: TRBV7-2
abundance: -
d_gene: -
j_gene: TRBJ2-7
CDR3aa: CASSLGSRGAGGYEQYF
CDR3nt: TGTGCCAGCAGCTTAGGGAGCCGGGGGGCCGGTGGGTACGAGCAGTACTTC

len: 15
v_gene: TRBV7-2
abundance: -
d_gene: -
j_gene: TRBJ1-6
CDR3aa: CASSWNRADNSPLHF
CDR3nt: TGTGCCAGCAGCTGGAACAGGGCGGATAATTCACCCCTCCACTTT

len: 16
v_gene: TRBV5-1
abundance: -
d_gene: TRBD1
j_gene: TRBJ2-2
CDR3aa: CASSPRTGINTGELFF
CDR3nt: TGCGCCAGCAGCCCGCGGACAGGGATTAACACCGGGGAGCTGTTTTTT

len: 16
v_gene: TRBV9
abundance: -
d_gene: TRBD2
j_gene: TRBJ2-3
CDR3aa: CASSVGGGAPTDTQYF
CDR3nt: TGTGCCAGCAGCGTAGGCGGGGGGGCACCCACAGATACGCAGTATTTT

len: 12
v_gene: TRBV12-3/TRBV12-4
abundance: -
d_gene: -
j_gene: TRBJ2-7
CDR3aa: CASSFFDNEQYF
CDR3nt: TGTGCCAGCAGTTTCTTTGACAATGAGCAGTACTTC

len: 14
v_gene: TRBV14
abundance: -
d_gene: TRBD1
j_gene: TRBJ1-2
CDR3aa: CASSLDRAHFGYTF
CDR3nt: TGTGCCAGCAGCCTAGACAGGGCCCATTTTGGCTACACCTTC

len: 19
v_gene: TRBV7-8
abundance: -
d_gene: -
j_gene: TRBJ1-5
CDR3aa: CASSLTGGIDRFGDQPQHF
CDR3nt: TGTGCCAGCAGCCTCACCGGGGGGATAGACAGGTTTGGCGATCAGCCCCAGCATTTT

len: 14
v_gene: TRBV5-4
abundance: -
d_gene: -
j_gene: TRBJ1-3
CDR3aa: CASSSQGTGNTIYF
CDR3nt: TGTGCCAGCAGCTCTCAGGGGACTGGAAACACCATATATTTT

len: 14
v_gene: TRBV7-8
abundance: -
d_gene: -
j_gene: TRBJ2-7
CDR3aa: CASSRTQGLAEQYF
CDR3nt: TGTGCCAGCAGCCGTACCCAGGGTCTCGCCGAGCAGTACTTC

len: 14
v_gene: TRBV27
abundance: few
d_gene: -
j_gene: TRBJ2-3
CDR3aa: CASSQTHRGGTQYF
CDR3nt: TGTGCCAGCAGTCAAACCCACAGGGGAGGTACGCAGTATTTT

len: 16
v_gene: TRBV7-2
abundance: -
d_gene: TRBD2
j_gene: TRBJ2-5
CDR3aa: CASSLARTSGQGTQYF
CDR3nt: TGTGCCAGCAGCTTAGCGAGGACTAGCGGCCAGGGGACCCAGTACTTC

len: 15
v_gene: TRBV19
abundance: -
d_gene: -
j_gene: TRBJ1-1
CDR3aa: CASSIRGILNTEAFF
CDR3nt: TGTGCCAGTAGTATTAGGGGCATCTTGAACACTGAAGCTTTCTTT

len: 14
v_gene: TRBV30
abundance: -
d_gene: -
j_gene: TRBJ1-1
CDR3aa: CAWTQNWRNTEAFF
CDR3nt: TGTGCCTGGACCCAGAACTGGAGGAACACTGAAGCTTTCTTT

len: 16
v_gene: TRBV9
abundance: -
d_gene: -
j_gene: TRBJ2-1
CDR3aa: CASSVGGSLPYNEQFF
CDR3nt: TGTGCCAGCAGCGTAGGGGGCAGCCTACCCTACAATGAGCAGTTCTTC

len: 17
v_gene: TRBV24-1
abundance: -
d_gene: -
j_gene: TRBJ2-3
CDR3aa: CATSDPTVRSSTDTQYF
CDR3nt: TGTGCCACCAGTGATCCTACCGTAAGATCTAGCACAGATACGCAGTATTTT

len: 17
v_gene: TRBV11-2
abundance: -
d_gene: -
j_gene: TRBJ1-2
CDR3aa: CASSLNQNRQWAYGYTF
CDR3nt: TGTGCCAGCAGCTTAAACCAAAATCGACAGTGGGCCTATGGCTACACCTTC

len: 14
v_gene: TRBV9
abundance: -
d_gene: TRBD1
j_gene: TRBJ1-6
CDR3aa: CASSVGQGGSPLHF
CDR3nt: TGTGCCAGCAGCGTGGGACAGGGGGGATCACCCCTCCACTTT

len: 11
v_gene: TRBV6-5
abundance: -
d_gene: -
j_gene: TRBJ1-2
CDR3aa: CASRTGSGYTF
CDR3nt: TGTGCCAGCAGAACAGGGAGTGGCTACACCTTC

len: 14
v_gene: TRBV6-5
abundance: -
d_gene: -
j_gene: TRBJ1-5
CDR3aa: CASNQDSPNQPQHF
CDR3nt: TGTGCCAGCAACCAGGACAGCCCGAATCAGCCCCAGCATTTT

len: 15
v_gene: TRBV11-2
abundance: -
d_gene: TRBD1
j_gene: TRBJ1-6
CDR3aa: CASSSTGDYGSPLHF
CDR3nt: TGTGCCAGCAGCTCCACAGGGGATTACGGTTCACCCCTCCACTTT

len: 16
v_gene: TRBV9
abundance: -
d_gene: TRBD1
j_gene: TRBJ1-6
CDR3aa: CASSVDRVGYNSPLHF
CDR3nt: TGTGCCAGCAGCGTGGACAGGGTGGGGTATAATTCACCCCTCCACTTT

len: 16
v_gene: TRBV7-9
abundance: -
d_gene: -
j_gene: TRBJ2-2
CDR3aa: CASSLELVTDTGELFF
CDR3nt: TGTGCCAGCAGCTTAGAACTGGTTACGGACACCGGGGAGCTGTTTTTT

len: 12
v_gene: TRBV7-9
abundance: -
d_gene: -
j_gene: TRBJ2-5
CDR3aa: CASSFTVETQYF
CDR3nt: TGTGCCAGCAGCTTTACGGTAGAGACCCAGTACTTC

len: 13
v_gene: TRBV19
abundance: -
d_gene: TRBD1
j_gene: TRBJ1-2
CDR3aa: CASIGQGARGYTF
CDR3nt: TGTGCCAGTATTGGACAGGGGGCGAGGGGCTACACCTTC